This passage covers 30 T cell receptor beta chains from one sample sequenced in a study of blood T cell repertoires in COVID-19. Assay used: immunoSEQ multiplex PCR; TCRdb lists only in-frame clones, some missing. The top ten hold approximately 0.7% of the sample, which has a few hundred thousand clones, approximately 85% seen once. Sequencing was carried out using peripheral blood. The receptor source for this set is a human donor in a cohort sampled during active COVID-19.

The count of this clone is one. The genes are TRBV27 and TRBJ1-1; D may be TRBD1 (6 bases). V shed 1 base and J shed 6 bases, with 12 bases lying between them. Germline loops: CDR1 MNHEY, CDR2 SMNVEV (reference sequence). The CDR3 is made up of 14 amino acids. The CDR3 loop reads CASSLWWTAPEAFF. CDR3 in DNA: TGTGCCAGCAGTTTATGGTGGACAGCCCCTGAAGCTTTCTTT.

This clone showed up just once. The chain is built from TRBV9 and TRBJ2-1, with D tentatively TRBD2 (7 bases). Germline CDR1 SGDLS, CDR2 YYNGEE. The germline V and J ends were trimmed by 4 bases and 8 bases, with 19 bases remaining between them. The CDR3 spans 15 residues. CDR3 DNA: TGTGCCAGCAGCCCGAGGGGGGGTCTTTGGGATGAGCAGTTCTTC. It codes for CASSPRGGLWDEQFF.

This sequence joins TRBV29-1 and TRBJ2-5, with 7 bases identical to TRBD1. The germline CDR1 and CDR2 sequences are SQVTM and ANQGSEA. The CDR3 runs 11 residues. Trimming at V came to 4 bases and at J to 4 bases, leaving 0 bases not matched to a gene. This CDR3 reads CSVGQGETQYF. The CDR3 DNA follows: TGCAGCGTTGGACAGGGAGAGACCCAGTACTTC.

Points on this clone: A read error may produce the germline difference seen at one junction end. The V gene is TRBV7-7, the J gene TRBJ2-3; TRBD2 might be the D (6 bases). Germline CDR1 reads SSHAT; CDR2 reads FNYEAQ (reference sequence). The CDR3 is 16 amino acids. The DNA for the CDR3 is TGTGCTAGCAGCAACTCGCCGGGACTCTGGACAGATACGCAGTATTTT. Protein sequence: CASSNSPGLWTDTQYF.

The chain links TRBV28 to TRBJ2-7; maybe TRBD1 (5 bases). CDR3 length: 14 residues. In germline, CDR1 is MDHEN, CDR2 SYDVKM. Deletions cut 5 bases from V and 3 bases from J, with 14 bases between. The CDR3 bases are TGTGCCAGCAGTCAACCCACAGGCAACTACGAGCAGTACTTC. Encoded protein: CASSQPTGNYEQYF.

The chain has TRBV4-3 and TRBJ2-6; 7 positions agree with TRBD1. Per the germline V gene, CDR1 is LGHNA and CDR2 is YSLEER. CDR3 length: 17 amino acids. V was clipped by 4 bases and J by 0 bases; unmatched bases: 6. CDR3 protein: CASSPSGTDSGANVLTF. The DNA of the CDR3 is TGCGCCAGCAGCCCTTCCGGGACAGACTCTGGGGCCAACGTCCTGACTTTC.

On this clone itself: Other DNA sequences in this sample translate to the same CDR3. The chain carries TRBV7-2 and TRBJ2-3, with D unresolved. Looked up from germline, CDR1 is SGHTA and CDR2 is FQGNSA. The ends were cut back, 1 base at V and 3 bases at J, with 5 bases in the middle. The length of the CDR3 is 13 residues. DNA of the CDR3: TGTGCCAGCAGCTTAGGTCTGACAGATACGCAGTATTTT. It yields the protein CASSLGLTDTQYF.

In its sample, this clone was seen once. The chain has TRBV7-9 and TRBJ2-7; D is possibly TRBD2 (6 bases). Germline V lookup: CDR1 SEHNR, CDR2 FQNEAQ (reference sequence). V lost 0 bases and J 2 bases, leaving 11 bases between the germline ends. This CDR3 is built from 15 residues. CDR3 sequence reads: CASSLAWDSTYEQYF. The DNA for the CDR3 is TGTGCCAGCAGCTTAGCCTGGGACTCGACCTACGAGCAGTACTTC.

The chain combines TRBV6-5 with TRBJ2-5; maybe TRBD1 (5 bases). The CDR3 is 14 residues long. Trimming stripped 8 bases from V and 0 bases from J, with 13 bases between. CDR1 and CDR2 from the germline V gene are MNHEY and SVGAGI. CDR3 protein: CASSWTRDQETQYF. CDR3 DNA: TGTGCCAGCTCCTGGACCAGGGACCAAGAGACCCAGTACTTC.

For the CDR3, the DNA is TGTGCCAGCACAAAAGGGGGAGAAGCTTTCTTT. Amino acids: CASTKGGEAFF. This chain joins TRBV12-3 or TRBV12-4 and TRBJ1-1, with D maybe TRBD1 (6 bases). This CDR3 is built from 11 residues. The V and J ends lost 7 bases and 8 bases respectively, with 11 bases between them.

With respect to this clone: The same CDR3 arises from other DNA sequences in this sample as well. The chain is built from TRBV30 and TRBJ1-5; D is perhaps TRBD1 (5 bases). V was trimmed by 3 bases and J by 7 bases, leaving 13 bases between them. The CDR3 runs to 13 residues. CDR1 and CDR2 from the germline V gene are GTSNPN and SVGIG (reference sequence). The CDR3 loop is CAWRSGGNQPQHF. DNA for the CDR3: TGTGCCTGGAGGTCGGGGGGAAACCAGCCCCAGCATTTT.

The V and J genes are TRBV6-5 and TRBJ1-5; D may be TRBD1 (6 bases). Looked up from germline, CDR1 is MNHEY and CDR2 is SVGAGI. The CDR3 runs to 15 residues. V lost 10 bases and J lost 1, with 17 bases in between. CDR3 loop: CATAPDRRSNQPQHF. CDR3 DNA: TGTGCCACGGCACCGGACAGAAGGAGCAATCAGCCCCAGCATTTT.

The V and J genes are TRBV24-1 and TRBJ2-3, with 7 bases fitting TRBD1. V gave up 10 bases and J gave up 1 base; unmatched junction bases: 4. Germline CDR1 is KGHDR and CDR2 is SFDVKD. CDR3 length: 13 amino acids. CDR3 residues: CATRDRGTDTQYF. For the CDR3, the DNA is TGTGCCACTAGAGACAGGGGCACAGATACGCAGTATTTT.

This sequence joins TRBV4-3 and TRBJ2-7; a possible D gene is TRBD2 (6 bases). Germline V gene data show CDR1 as LGHNA and CDR2 as YSLEER. Trimming removed 3 bases at V and 6 bases at J, with 18 bases between. The CDR3 length is 15 residues. CDR3 bases: TGCGCCAGCAGCCAGGGCGGACACTTGGGGGGCGAGCAGTACTTC. This codes for CASSQGGHLGGEQYF.

This sequence joins TRBV11-3 and TRBJ2-7; D uncertain. CDR3 length: 15 residues. Trimming removed 4 bases at V and 7 bases at J, with 20 bases between. CDR1 is SGHNT and CDR2 is YENEEA in the germline V gene. CDR3 nucleotides: TGTGCCAGCAGCTCGCTCTATGGCGGCATAGGTGAGCAGTACTTC. Its translation is CASSSLYGGIGEQYF.

The chain has TRBV28 and TRBJ2-7, with 10 bases identical to TRBD2. The germline V gene encodes CDR1 MDHEN and CDR2 SYDVKM. This CDR3 has 23 residues. J gave up 2 bases and V 6 bases, and 31 bases lay outside the gene matches. CDR3 loop: CASSPPGTGILQRSGRAPYEQYF. The CDR3 nucleotides read TGTGCCAGCAGCCCGCCGGGGACAGGTATTCTCCAAAGAAGCGGGAGGGCCCCCTACGAGCAGTACTTC. Complete variable domain (other parts from reference TRBV28 and TRBJ2-7): DVKVTQSSRYLVKRTGEKVFLECVQDMDHENMFWYRQDPGLGLRLIYFSYDVKMKEKGDIPEGYSVSREKKERFSLILESASTNQTSMYLCASSPPGTGILQRSGRAPYEQYFGPGTRLTVT.

The CDR3 sequence is CASSYSRVMYGYTF. DNA of the CDR3: TGTGCCAGCAGTTACTCGAGGGTGATGTATGGCTACACCTTC. The chain carries TRBV6-5 and TRBJ1-2, with unresolved D. The CDR3 loop spans 14 amino acids. The germline V gene encodes CDR1 MNHEY and CDR2 SVGAGI. V shed 0 bases and J shed 5 bases, with 10 bases lying between them.

The chain uses TRBV6-2 or TRBV6-3 and TRBJ2-3; D is uncertain. The germline CDR1 and CDR2 sequences are MNHEY and SVGEGT. Trimming pared 3 bases from V and 4 bases from J, leaving 5 bases between. The CDR3 covers 12 residues. CDR3 DNA sequence: TGTGCCAGCAGTTATCTACCAGATACGCAGTATTTT. Protein product: CASSYLPDTQYF.

The V gene is TRBV10-1, the J gene TRBJ2-7; 10 bases agree with TRBD2. CDR3 size: 14 residues. Germline CDR1 is WNHNN and CDR2 is SYGVQD (reference sequence). The trim removed 5 bases at V and 7 bases at J, leaving 8 bases unmatched. The CDR3 is CASSRSGGAGEQYF. The CDR3 DNA is TGCGCCAGCAGTCGGAGCGGGGGGGCTGGGGAGCAGTACTTC.

This chain connects TRBV6-5 to TRBJ2-7, with D perhaps matching TRBD2 (5 bases). V was trimmed by 0 bases and J by 2 bases, leaving 11 bases between them. CDR3 length: 15 residues. CDR1 and CDR2 (germline): MNHEY, SVGAGI. Here the CDR3 reads CASSYSSGNAYEQYF. In nucleotides, the CDR3 is TGTGCCAGCAGTTACTCCTCCGGGAACGCCTACGAGCAGTACTTC.

This clone was detected only once. At one end, the junction sequence differs from germline, possibly due to a read error. J is TRBJ2-1 and V is TRBV7-2, with D perhaps TRBD2 (5 bases). Germline CDR1 and CDR2: SGHTA and FQGNSA. This CDR3 spans 15 amino acids. The CDR3 DNA sequence: TGTGTCAGCAGCGAAGGACTGGGCTCCTACAATGAGCAGTTCTTC. Residues: CVSSEGLGSYNEQFF. Supplemented by reference TRBV7-2 and TRBJ2-1, the full variable domain reads GAGVSQSPSNKVTEKGKDVELRCDPISGHTALYWYRQSLGQGLEFLIYFQGNSAPDKSGLPSDRFSAERTGGSVSTLTIQRTQQEDSAVYLCVSSEGLGSYNEQFFGPGTRLTVL.

The rearrangement uses TRBV7-2 and TRBJ2-7, with D unclear. Germline V lookup: CDR1 SGHTA, CDR2 FQGNSA. The CDR3 runs to 14 residues. With 1 base removed from V and 7 bases from J, the gap between germline ends came to 14 bases. The DNA of the CDR3 is TGTGCCAGCAGCTTAGAGGCCCCGTCCGGGGAGCAGTACTTC. It specifies CASSLEAPSGEQYF.

The chain couples TRBV4-1 to TRBJ1-2, with D possibly being TRBD1 (5 bases). The germline V gene has CDR1 MGHRA and CDR2 YSYEKL. The CDR3 runs to 15 residues. V lost 3 bases, J lost 7 bases, and 18 bases lay in between. The CDR3 loop reads CASSHYDKGFIGYTF. CDR3 coding DNA: TGCGCCAGCAGCCACTACGACAAGGGGTTTATTGGCTACACCTTC.

V and J are TRBV5-1 and TRBJ1-3, with 7 nucleotides matching TRBD1. CDR3 size: 15 residues. V gave up 0 bases and J gave up 3 bases; unmatched junction bases: 3. Germline CDR1 and CDR2: SGHRS and YFSETQ. The CDR3 loop is CASSLETGYGNTIYF. DNA of the CDR3: TGCGCCAGCAGCTTGGAGACAGGGTATGGAAACACCATATATTTT.

In DNA form, the CDR3 reads TGTGCCAGCAGTTACCTCGCAGGGGGAGACCTTAGAGGTGGACCCCTCCACTTT. Translated: CASSYLAGGDLRGGPLHF. The chain combines TRBV6-2 or TRBV6-3 with TRBJ1-6; 7 bases match TRBD1. The CDR3 extends over 18 amino acids. The trim removed 2 bases at V and 12 bases at J, leaving 19 bases unmatched. Germline-derived CDR1 and CDR2 are MNHEY and SVGEGT.

The chain joins TRBV9 to TRBJ2-7; D gene ambiguous. CDR1 is SGDLS and CDR2 is YYNGEE in the germline V gene. The CDR3 runs to 11 residues. Trimming stripped 0 bases from V and 7 bases from J, with 5 bases between. The CDR3 here is CASSVGPEQYF. In DNA form, the CDR3 reads TGTGCCAGCAGCGTAGGGCCGGAGCAGTACTTC.

This chain connects TRBV2 to TRBJ2-7, with D tentatively TRBD1 (6 bases). The germline V gene encodes CDR1 SNHLY and CDR2 FYNNEI. Trimming removed 6 bases from V and 2 bases from J, with 14 bases in between. There are 14 residues in the CDR3. CDR3 DNA: TGTGCCAGCAGACAGGGCCTTCCCCCCTACGAGCAGTACTTC. It translates to CASRQGLPPYEQYF.

The rearrangement uses TRBV4-1 and TRBJ1-4; D is uncertain. The germline gives CDR1 MGHRA, CDR2 YSYEKL. The V end was cut by 0 bases, the J end by 7 bases, with 18 bases between. The CDR3 runs 17 residues. The CDR3, as DNA: TGCGCCAGCAGCCAAGATAAAACCGCTGAGCTTTCTGAAAAACTGTTTTTT. It translates to CASSQDKTAELSEKLFF.

The rearrangement joins TRBV13 to TRBJ2-5, with TRBD1 matching over 9 bases. V was pared by 5 bases and J by 3 bases, with 4 bases of the junction left unmatched. The CDR3 consists of 14 residues. CDR1 is PRHDT, CDR2 FYEKMQ, per germline (reference sequence). This CDR3 is CASSTWTGEETQYF. In nucleotides, the CDR3 is TGTGCCAGCAGCACCTGGACAGGGGAAGAGACCCAGTACTTC.

The V gene is TRBV5-1, the J gene TRBJ2-1, with D perhaps matching TRBD2 (5 bases). Between the trimmed V and J ends, which lost 4 bases and 12 bases, there was a span of 17 bases. Germline loops: CDR1 SGHRS, CDR2 YFSETQ. This CDR3 is built from 13 residues. The chain's CDR3 is CASSPRSEGGQFF. DNA for the CDR3: TGCGCCAGCAGCCCACGCAGTGAGGGTGGGCAGTTCTTC.